This paragraph covers one TCR beta chain sequence. This specimen belongs to a study of human T cells and chemical hapten exposure. Deletions cut 6 bases from V and 8 bases from J, with 14 bases between. Per germline, CDR1 MNHEY and CDR2 SVGEGT. The CDR3 consists of 13 residues. From the 5' RACE reads, TCRdb called clonotypes with MiXCR, one entry per CDR3 protein. The sample has 110,000 or so distinct CDR3 sequences; around a fifth are singletons. It was unfractionated whole blood from which total RNA was extracted. This TCR derives from a human donor in good health. The V and J genes are TRBV6-2 or TRBV6-3 and TRBJ2-4, with D hard to call. The CDR3 region has the DNA TGTGCCAGCAGATATGTTGGGGTCGACATTCAGTACTTC. Translation gives CASRYVGVDIQYF.